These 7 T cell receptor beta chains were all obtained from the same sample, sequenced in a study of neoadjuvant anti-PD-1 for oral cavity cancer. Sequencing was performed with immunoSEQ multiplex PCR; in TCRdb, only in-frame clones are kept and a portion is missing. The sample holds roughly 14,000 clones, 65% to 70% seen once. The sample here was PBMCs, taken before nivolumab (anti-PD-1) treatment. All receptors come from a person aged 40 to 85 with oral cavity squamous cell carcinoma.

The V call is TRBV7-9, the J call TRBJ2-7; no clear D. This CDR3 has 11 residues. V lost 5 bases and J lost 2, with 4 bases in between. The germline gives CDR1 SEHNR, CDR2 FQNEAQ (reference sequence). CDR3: CASSITYEQYF. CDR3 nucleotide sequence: TGTGCCAGCAGCATAACCTACGAGCAGTACTTC.

The CDR3 DNA reads as TGTGCCAGCAGCCAACTAGCGGCTAGCACAGATACGCAGTATTTT. Amino acids: CASSQLAASTDTQYF. This rearrangement joins TRBV6-5 to TRBJ2-3; 8 bases agree with TRBD2. The length of the CDR3 is 15 residues. The germline CDR1 and CDR2 sequences are MNHEY and SVGAGI. The ends lost 6 bases at V and 0 bases at J; junction bases unmatched: 5.

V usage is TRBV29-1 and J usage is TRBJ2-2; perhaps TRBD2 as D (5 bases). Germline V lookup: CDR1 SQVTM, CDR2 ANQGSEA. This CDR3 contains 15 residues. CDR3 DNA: TGCAGTGGGTCCCTCGGGGTACAGAACACCGGGGAGCTGTTTTTT. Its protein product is CSGSLGVQNTGELFF.

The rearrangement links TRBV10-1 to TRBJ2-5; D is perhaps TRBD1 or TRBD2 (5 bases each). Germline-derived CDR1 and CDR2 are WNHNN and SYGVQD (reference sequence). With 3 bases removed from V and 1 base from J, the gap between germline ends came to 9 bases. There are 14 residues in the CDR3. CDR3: CASSEVGAQETQYF. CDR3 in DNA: TGCGCCAGCAGTGAAGTCGGGGCCCAAGAGACCCAGTACTTC.

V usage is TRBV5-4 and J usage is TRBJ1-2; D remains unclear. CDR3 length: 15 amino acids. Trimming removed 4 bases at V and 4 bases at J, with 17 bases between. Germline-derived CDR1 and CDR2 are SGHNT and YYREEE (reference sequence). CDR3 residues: CASSLPPLEIYGYTF. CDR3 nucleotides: TGTGCCAGCAGCCTCCCCCCCCTAGAAATCTATGGCTACACCTTC.

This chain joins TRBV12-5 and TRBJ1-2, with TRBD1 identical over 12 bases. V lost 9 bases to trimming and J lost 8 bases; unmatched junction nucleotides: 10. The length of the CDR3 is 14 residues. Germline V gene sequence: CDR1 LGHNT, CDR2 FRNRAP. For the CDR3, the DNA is TGTGCTAGCTCCTTAGGGACAGGGGGCGCCGGCTACACCTTC. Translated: CASSLGTGGAGYTF.

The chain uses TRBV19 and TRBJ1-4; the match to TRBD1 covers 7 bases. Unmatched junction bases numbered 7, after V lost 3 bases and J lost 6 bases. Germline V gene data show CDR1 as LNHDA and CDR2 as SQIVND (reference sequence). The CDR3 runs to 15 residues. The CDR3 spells CASSIEGQRYEKLFF. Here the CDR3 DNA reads TGTGCCAGTAGTATTGAGGGACAGCGGTATGAAAAACTGTTTTTT.